A selection of T cell receptor beta chains follows, all from one sample in a study of post-analysis software for immune sequencing data. From the PCR reads, TCRdb called clonotypes with MiXCR, one entry per CDR3 protein. Of 350,000 to 500,000 distinct CDR3 sequences listed, about 40% are singletons. What was sequenced was blood. These receptors came from a girl aged 2 to 9 with multiple sclerosis. Both conserved end residues are part of each CDR3. A D gene is named only where the DNA matches it firmly. Clone size is given for some rows only: seen once, a few or many times, or a class if the clone is expanded.

CDR3 DNA	CDR3 protein	clone size	J gene	V gene	D gene	CDR3 length
TGTGCCAGCAGCTTTGACAGGAGTCAAGAGACCCAGTACTTC	CASSFDRSQETQYF	.	TRBJ2-5	TRBV7-9	.	14
TGTGCCAGCAGCCCCGCCTTTACGGGGAGCTACAATGAGCAGTTCTTC	CASSPAFTGSYNEQFF	.	TRBJ2-1	TRBV7-3	.	16
TGTGCCAGCAGTTACTCCGGACAGGGCCGGGGCTACACCTTC	CASSYSGQGRGYTF	few	TRBJ1-2	TRBV6-5	TRBD1	14
TGTGCCAGCAGCCTGACTAGCCCCAAAAGATTTATGCAGTATTTT	CASSLTSPKRFMQYF	.	TRBJ2-3	TRBV28	TRBD2	15
TGTGCCATCAGTGAGTCGACAGGGTCCTCCGAGCAGTACTTC	CAISESTGSSEQYF	.	TRBJ2-7	TRBV10-3	TRBD1	14
TGCAGTGCTAGAGATACTTTACGGCGGGAGACCCAGTACTTC	CSARDTLRRETQYF	.	TRBJ2-5	TRBV20-1	.	14
TGCAGTGCTAGAGGGACCCTAATCAATGAGCAGTTCTTC	CSARGTLINEQFF	.	TRBJ2-1	TRBV20-1	.	13
TGTGCCGCCAAGACTAGTACGGCCGGGGATACGCAGTATTTT	CAAKTSTAGDTQYF	.	TRBJ2-3	TRBV10-3	.	14
TGTGCCAGCAGCTTAGAGGGAAGCACTGAAGCTTTCTTT	CASSLEGSTEAFF	.	TRBJ1-1	TRBV7-2	.	13
TGTGCCAGCAGCCCCCGGGGAAAAACAGATACGCAGTATTTT	CASSPRGKTDTQYF	.	TRBJ2-3	TRBV7-9	.	14
TGTGCCAGCAGCAGGGGGGGAGGGATCGACTACGAGCAGTACTTC	CASSRGGGIDYEQYF	few	TRBJ2-7	TRBV9	.	15
TGTGCCATCAGTGAGCTACTAGCGGACACAGATACGCAGTATTTT	CAISELLADTDTQYF	.	TRBJ2-3	TRBV10-3	TRBD2	15
TGCGCCATCCCCCCGGACGGGAGCTCCTACGAGCAGTACTTC	CAIPPDGSSYEQYF	few	TRBJ2-7	TRBV10-2	.	14
TGCGCCAGCAGCTCAGGGTTTCAACACTATGGCTACACCTTC	CASSSGFQHYGYTF	few	TRBJ1-2	TRBV5-1	.	14
TGTGCCAGCAGCGGCGTGCTCCCCCTAGAGACCCAGTACTTC	CASSGVLPLETQYF	.	TRBJ2-5	TRBV7-2	.	14
TGCAGCGTGCTATCGGACAGGGGGCTAGAGACCCAGTATTTC	CSVLSDRGLETQYF	few	TRBJ2-5	TRBV29-1	TRBD1	14
TGCAGTGCTAGGGGGTACGAGCAGTACTTC	CSARGYEQYF	many	TRBJ2-7	TRBV20-1	.	10
TGCAGTGCTGGAAACCCAGCGGGAGGCGGCGATGAGCAGTTCTTC	CSAGNPAGGGDEQFF	few	TRBJ2-1	TRBV20-1	TRBD2	15
TGTGCCAGCAGTTTCGGACAGGGTTATGGCTACACCTTC	CASSFGQGYGYTF	many	TRBJ1-2	TRBV27	TRBD1	13
TGTGCCAGCACCCTACAGGGGGCGGACTATGGCTACACCTTC	CASTLQGADYGYTF	.	TRBJ1-2	TRBV7-2	TRBD1	14
TGTGCCAGCAGCGAACCGTGGGACAGGGACTCCTGTGGCTACACCTTC	CASSEPWDRDSCGYTF	.	TRBJ1-2	TRBV9	TRBD1	16
TGTGCCAGCAGTGATCCCCCTAGCGGGGCCTACAATGAGCAGTTCTTC	CASSDPPSGAYNEQFF	.	TRBJ2-1	TRBV25-1	TRBD2	16
TGTGCCAGCAGTTACGGGACAGGGAGCTCCTATAATTCACCCCTCCACTTT	CASSYGTGSSYNSPLHF	.	TRBJ1-6	TRBV6-5	TRBD1	17
TGTGCCAGCAGCCAAGACACTAGGGGTGAGCAGTACTTC	CASSQDTRGEQYF	once	TRBJ2-5	TRBV3-1	.	13
TGTGCCAGCAGCTCGGCGGGAGGGACCAATCAGCCCCAGCATTTT	CASSSAGGTNQPQHF	few	TRBJ1-5	TRBV7-2	.	15
TGCAGTGCTACCCAACCCGGTGCAACTAATGAAAAACTGTTTTTT	CSATQPGATNEKLFF	.	TRBJ1-4	TRBV20-1	.	15
TGTGCCAGCAGCCCCTGGACCCTCTCCTACGAGCAGTACTTC	CASSPWTLSYEQYF	.	TRBJ2-7	TRBV3-1	.	14
TGCGCCAGCAGCTTGGCAGGGATCCGGGAGACCCAGTACTTC	CASSLAGIRETQYF	.	TRBJ2-5	TRBV5-1	.	14
TGTGCCAACAGGACTCAGGCCCTAGCCAAAAACATTCAGTACTTC	CANRTQALAKNIQYF	.	TRBJ2-4	TRBV6-2/TRBV6-3	.	15
TGTGCTAGCAGCTTACTTCCGGAGACCCAGTACTTC	CASSLLPETQYF	once	TRBJ2-5	TRBV7-2	.	12
TGTGCCAGCAGTGAACTAGCAATAAATCAGCCCCAGCATTTT	CASSELAINQPQHF	once	TRBJ1-5	TRBV6-1	.	14
TGTGCCAGCAGCGCACAGGGGGCGTTAGGTCAGCCCCAGCATTTT	CASSAQGALGQPQHF	.	TRBJ1-5	TRBV2	TRBD1	15
TGTGCCAGCAGTTGGACGGGCCAGAGGGCAGATGTGCAGTATTTT	CASSWTGQRADVQYF	once	TRBJ2-3	TRBV12-3/TRBV12-4	.	15
TGCGCCAGCAGCTTGGGGGACAGCTATGGCTACACCTTC	CASSLGDSYGYTF	.	TRBJ1-2	TRBV5-1	TRBD1	13
TGTGCCACCAGTGATTGGGGAACAGGGAATCAAGAGACCCAGTACTTC	CATSDWGTGNQETQYF	once	TRBJ2-5	TRBV24-1	.	16
TGTGCTAGTGGTCTCACGGGGGATCTTGACTATGGCTACACCTTC	CASGLTGDLDYGYTF	.	TRBJ1-2	TRBV12-5	.	15
TGTGCCAGCAGACTCCTAGTTGGGGGGACTAGCTATGGCTACACCTTC	CASRLLVGGTSYGYTF	.	TRBJ1-2	TRBV3-1	.	16